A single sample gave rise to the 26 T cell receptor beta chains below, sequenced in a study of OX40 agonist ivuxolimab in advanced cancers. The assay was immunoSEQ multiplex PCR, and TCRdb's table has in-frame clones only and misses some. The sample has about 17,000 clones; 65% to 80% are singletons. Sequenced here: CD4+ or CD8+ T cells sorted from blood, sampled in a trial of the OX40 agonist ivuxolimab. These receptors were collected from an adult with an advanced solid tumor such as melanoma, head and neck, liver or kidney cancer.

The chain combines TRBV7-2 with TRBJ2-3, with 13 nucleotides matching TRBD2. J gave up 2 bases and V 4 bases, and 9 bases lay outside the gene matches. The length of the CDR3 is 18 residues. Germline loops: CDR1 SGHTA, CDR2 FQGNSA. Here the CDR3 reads CASSSFPGLAGPTDTQYF. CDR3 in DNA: TGTGCCAGCAGCTCATTTCCGGGACTAGCGGGACCCACAGATACGCAGTATTTT.

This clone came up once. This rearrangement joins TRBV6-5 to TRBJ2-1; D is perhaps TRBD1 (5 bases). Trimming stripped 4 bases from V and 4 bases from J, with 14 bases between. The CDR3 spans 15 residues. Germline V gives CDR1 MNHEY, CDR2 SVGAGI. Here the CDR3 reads CASSSLTATYNEQFF. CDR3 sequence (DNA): TGTGCCAGCAGTTCTTTGACAGCGACATACAATGAGCAGTTCTTC.

CDR3: CASSLVSYEQYF. DNA of the CDR3: TGTGCCAGCAGCTTAGTCTCCTACGAGCAGTACTTC. This rearrangement joins TRBV7-3 to TRBJ2-7; unclear D gene. V lost 2 bases, J lost 0 bases, and 2 bases lay in between. There are 12 residues in the CDR3. In germline, CDR1 is SGHTA, CDR2 FQGTGA. The full variable domain, completed using reference TRBV7-3 and TRBJ2-7, is GAGVSQTPSNKVTEKGKYVELRCDPISGHTALYWYRQSLGQGPEFLIYFQGTGAADDSGLPNDRFFAVRPEGSVSTLKIQRTERGDSAVYLCASSLVSYEQYFGPGTRLTVT.

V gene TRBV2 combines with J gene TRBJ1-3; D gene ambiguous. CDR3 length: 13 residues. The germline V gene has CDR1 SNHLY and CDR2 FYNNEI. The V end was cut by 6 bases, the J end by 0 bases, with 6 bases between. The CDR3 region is CASSGYSGNTIYF. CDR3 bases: TGTGCCAGCAGCGGCTACTCTGGAAACACCATATATTTT.

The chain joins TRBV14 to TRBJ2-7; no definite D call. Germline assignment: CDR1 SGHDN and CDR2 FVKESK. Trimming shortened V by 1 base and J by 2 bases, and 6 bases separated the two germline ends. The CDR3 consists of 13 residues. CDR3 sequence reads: CASSQVAPYEQYF. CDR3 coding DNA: TGTGCCAGCAGCCAAGTGGCACCCTACGAGCAGTACTTC.

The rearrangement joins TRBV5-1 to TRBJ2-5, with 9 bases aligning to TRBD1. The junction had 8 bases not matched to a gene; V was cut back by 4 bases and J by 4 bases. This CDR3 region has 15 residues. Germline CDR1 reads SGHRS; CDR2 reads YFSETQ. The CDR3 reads CASSEGQGLGETQYF. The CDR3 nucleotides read TGCGCCAGCAGCGAGGGACAGGGTTTAGGAGAGACCCAGTACTTC.

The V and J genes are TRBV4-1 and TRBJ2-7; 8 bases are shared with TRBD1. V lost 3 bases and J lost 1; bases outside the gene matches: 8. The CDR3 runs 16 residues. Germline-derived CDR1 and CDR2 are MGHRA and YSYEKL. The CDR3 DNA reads TGCGCCAGCAGCCAGCCCTCCACAGGGGGTTCCTACGAGCAGTACTTC. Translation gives CASSQPSTGGSYEQYF.

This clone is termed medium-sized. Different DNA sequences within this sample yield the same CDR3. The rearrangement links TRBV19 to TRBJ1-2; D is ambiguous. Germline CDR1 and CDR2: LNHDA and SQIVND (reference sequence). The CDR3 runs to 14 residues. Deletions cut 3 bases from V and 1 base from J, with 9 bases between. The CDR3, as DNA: TGTGCCAGTAGTATTCCGGCCGGTAACTATGGCTACACCTTC. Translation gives CASSIPAGNYGYTF.

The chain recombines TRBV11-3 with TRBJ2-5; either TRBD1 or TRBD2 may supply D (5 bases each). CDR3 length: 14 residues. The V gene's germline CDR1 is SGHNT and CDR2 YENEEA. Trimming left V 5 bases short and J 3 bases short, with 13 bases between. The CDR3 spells CASSRDGGEETQYF. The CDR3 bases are TGTGCCAGCAGCAGGGACGGTGGAGAAGAGACCCAGTACTTC.

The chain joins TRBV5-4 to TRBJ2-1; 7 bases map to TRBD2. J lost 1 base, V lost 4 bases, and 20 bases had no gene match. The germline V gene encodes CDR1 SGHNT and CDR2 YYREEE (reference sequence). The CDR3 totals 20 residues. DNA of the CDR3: TGTGCCAGCAGCGGCCGTGGGGCTAGCGGAGGGCGTGATTCCTACAATGAGCAGTTCTTC. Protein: CASSGRGASGGRDSYNEQFF.

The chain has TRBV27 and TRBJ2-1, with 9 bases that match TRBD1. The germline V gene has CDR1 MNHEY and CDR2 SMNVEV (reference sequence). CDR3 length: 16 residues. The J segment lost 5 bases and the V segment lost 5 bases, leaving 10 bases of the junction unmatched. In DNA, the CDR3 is TGTGCCAGCAGTCCGCCGACAGGGGGTTTCGACAATGAGCAGTTCTTC. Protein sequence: CASSPPTGGFDNEQFF.

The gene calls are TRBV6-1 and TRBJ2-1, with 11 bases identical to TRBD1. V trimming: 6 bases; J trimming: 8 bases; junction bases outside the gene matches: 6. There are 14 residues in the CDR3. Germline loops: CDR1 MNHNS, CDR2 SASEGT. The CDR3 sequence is CASRGQGVTDEQFF. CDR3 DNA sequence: TGTGCCAGCAGGGGACAGGGGGTTACAGATGAGCAGTTCTTC.

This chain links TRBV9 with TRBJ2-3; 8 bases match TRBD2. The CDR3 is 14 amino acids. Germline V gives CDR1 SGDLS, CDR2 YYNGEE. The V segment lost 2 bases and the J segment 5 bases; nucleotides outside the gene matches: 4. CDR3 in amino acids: CASSVGLEKDTQYF. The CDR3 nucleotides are TGTGCCAGCAGCGTGGGACTAGAGAAAGATACGCAGTATTTT.

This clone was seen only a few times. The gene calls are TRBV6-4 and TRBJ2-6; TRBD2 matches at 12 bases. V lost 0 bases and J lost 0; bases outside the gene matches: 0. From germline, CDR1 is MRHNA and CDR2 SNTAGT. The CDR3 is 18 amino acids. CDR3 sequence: CASSDSTSGSSGANVLTF. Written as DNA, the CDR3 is TGTGCCAGCAGTGACTCGACTAGCGGGAGCTCTGGGGCCAACGTCCTGACTTTC.

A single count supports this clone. The CDR3 DNA reads TGCGCCAGCAGCTTGGATGGGACAGCTACTAGCACAGATACGCAGTATTTT. Translated: CASSLDGTATSTDTQYF. The genes are TRBV5-1 and TRBJ2-3; 7 nucleotides align to TRBD1. V shed 0 bases and J 0 bases; nucleotides not matched to a gene: 7. CDR3 size: 17 residues. Germline CDR1 reads SGHRS; CDR2 reads YFSETQ.

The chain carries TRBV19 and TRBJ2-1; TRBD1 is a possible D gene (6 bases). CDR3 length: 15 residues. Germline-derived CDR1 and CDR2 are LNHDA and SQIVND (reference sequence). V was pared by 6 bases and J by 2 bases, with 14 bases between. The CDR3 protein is CASRRAAGAYNEQFF. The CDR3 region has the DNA TGTGCCAGTAGGCGCGCGGCAGGGGCCTACAATGAGCAGTTCTTC.

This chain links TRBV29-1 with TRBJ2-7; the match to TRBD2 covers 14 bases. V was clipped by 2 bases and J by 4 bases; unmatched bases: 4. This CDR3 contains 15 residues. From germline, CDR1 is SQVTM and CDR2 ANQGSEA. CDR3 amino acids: CSVENWTSGRYEQYF. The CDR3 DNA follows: TGCAGCGTTGAAAATTGGACTAGCGGGAGGTACGAGCAGTACTTC.

CDR3 sequence: CASSFKGLINTEAFF. As DNA, the CDR3 is TGTGCCAGCAGCTTCAAGGGACTGATAAACACTGAAGCTTTCTTT. The rearrangement uses TRBV11-2 and TRBJ1-1; TRBD1 is a possible D gene (5 bases). The germline V gene has CDR1 SGHAT and CDR2 FQNNGV. This CDR3 spans 15 amino acids. V lost 3 bases and J lost 2, with 13 bases in between.

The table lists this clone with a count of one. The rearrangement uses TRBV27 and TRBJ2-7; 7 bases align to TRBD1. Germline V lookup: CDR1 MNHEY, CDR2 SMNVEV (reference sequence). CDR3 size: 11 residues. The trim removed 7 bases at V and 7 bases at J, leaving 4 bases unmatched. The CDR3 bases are TGTGCCAGCACAGGGGGTGGGGAGCAGTACTTC. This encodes CASTGGGEQYF.

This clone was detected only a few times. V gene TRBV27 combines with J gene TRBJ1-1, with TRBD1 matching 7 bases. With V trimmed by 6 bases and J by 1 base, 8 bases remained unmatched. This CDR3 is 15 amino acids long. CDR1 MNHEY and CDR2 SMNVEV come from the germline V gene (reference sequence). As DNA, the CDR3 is TGTGCCAGCAGCTTAGGGGGCTGGGGGAACACTGAAGCTTTCTTT. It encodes CASSLGGWGNTEAFF.

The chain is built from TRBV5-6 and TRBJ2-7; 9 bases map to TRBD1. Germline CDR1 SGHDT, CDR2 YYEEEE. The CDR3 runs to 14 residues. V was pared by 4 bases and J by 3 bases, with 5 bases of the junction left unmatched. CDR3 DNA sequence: TGTGCCAGCAGCCCCGGGACAGGGCTCTACGAGCAGTACTTC. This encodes CASSPGTGLYEQYF.

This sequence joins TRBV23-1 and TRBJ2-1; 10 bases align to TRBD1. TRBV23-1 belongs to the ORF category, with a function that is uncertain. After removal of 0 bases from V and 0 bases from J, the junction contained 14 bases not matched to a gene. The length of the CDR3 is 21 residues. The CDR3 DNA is TGCGCCAGCAGTCAATCGGAGTGGACAGGGGGGTCTCCGTTCTCCTACAATGAGCAGTTCTTC. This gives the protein CASSQSEWTGGSPFSYNEQFF.

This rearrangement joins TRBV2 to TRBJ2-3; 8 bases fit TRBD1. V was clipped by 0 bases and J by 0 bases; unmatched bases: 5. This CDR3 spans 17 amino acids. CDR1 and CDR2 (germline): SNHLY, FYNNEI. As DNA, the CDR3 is TGTGCCAGCAGTGAAGCGGGGACAGGCCTTAGCACAGATACGCAGTATTTT. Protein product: CASSEAGTGLSTDTQYF.

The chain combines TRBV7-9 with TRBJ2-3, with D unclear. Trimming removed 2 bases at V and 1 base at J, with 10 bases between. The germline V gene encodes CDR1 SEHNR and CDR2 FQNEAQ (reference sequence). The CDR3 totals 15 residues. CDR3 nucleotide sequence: TGTGCCAGCAGCTTACACATCTCGGGCACAGATACGCAGTATTTT. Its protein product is CASSLHISGTDTQYF.

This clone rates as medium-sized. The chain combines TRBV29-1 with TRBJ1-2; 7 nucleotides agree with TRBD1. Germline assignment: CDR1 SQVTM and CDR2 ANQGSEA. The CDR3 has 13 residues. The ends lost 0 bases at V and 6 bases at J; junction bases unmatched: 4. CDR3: CSVEDGQVDGYTF. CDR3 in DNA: TGCAGCGTTGAAGACGGACAGGTTGATGGCTACACCTTC.

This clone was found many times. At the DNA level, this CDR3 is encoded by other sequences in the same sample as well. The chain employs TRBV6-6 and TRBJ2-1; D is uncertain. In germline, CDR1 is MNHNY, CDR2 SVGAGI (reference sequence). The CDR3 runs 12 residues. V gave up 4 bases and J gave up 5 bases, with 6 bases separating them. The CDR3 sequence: CASSFRNNEQFF. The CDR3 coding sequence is TGTGCCAGCAGTTTCCGAAACAATGAGCAGTTCTTC.